Given below is one T cell receptor beta chain in context. Its antigen is as yet unknown. The data derive from a study of T-cell reconstitution after alpha-beta-depleted transplantation in children. General study points: Alpha-beta T cells present about two months after transplant were reported to originate from several hundred expanded graft clones. Surviving recipient T cells and thymic progenitors accounted for the high day-60 TCRbeta diversity observed in some patients.

Unique molecular identifiers were used in preparing the TCRbeta library. One entry per CDR3 protein results from TCRdb running MiXCR on the PCR reads. The sample holds around 270,000 distinct CDR3 sequences, over 9% seen once. Trimming took 6 bases from V and 5 from J, leaving 6 bases between them. CDR3 length equals 11 residues. The germline gives CDR1 MNHEY, CDR2 SMNVEV (reference sequence). This chain connects TRBV27 to TRBJ2-3; the D is unclear. The material sequenced was PBMCs, taken before TCRalphabeta/CD19-depleted stem cell transplant. This receptor was obtained from a boy younger than two with acute myeloid leukemia, due to receive a stem cell transplant. The CDR3: CASRARDTQYF. DNA of the CDR3: TGTGCCAGCAGGGCCCGAGATACGCAGTATTTT.